This T cell receptor (beta chain) derives from a study of early T cells in non-severe SARS-CoV-2 infection. TCRdb fed the 5' RACE reads into MiXCR, producing one record per CDR3 protein. This table holds tens of thousands of distinct CDR3 sequences, under 7% found once. This clonotype was counted ten times or more. CDR3 length: 15 residues. Trimming cost V 2 bases and J 2 bases; bases outside gene matches: 3. The germline V gene encodes CDR1 MNHEY and CDR2 SVGAGI. The source of this sequence is an adult who was a healthcare worker with PCR-confirmed SARS-CoV-2 infection or an uninfected control (not recorded which). This sequence joins TRBV6-5 and TRBJ1-5; 7 bases map to TRBD1. The source material was whole blood. The CDR3 DNA sequence: TGTGCCAGCAGTTACAGCACAGGGGGCAATCAGCCCCAGCATTTT. It translates to CASSYSTGGNQPQHF.